The 24 T cell receptor beta chains listed next were all sequenced from one sample in a study of chemoradiotherapy in HPV16-positive cancers. Sequenced by immunoSEQ multiplex PCR; TCRdb stores in-frame clones only, minus some. This repertoire shows tens of thousands of clones, about 77% found once; its top ten account for about 5.5%. Here the sequenced sample was blood, taken from a patient who underwent chemoradiotherapy. The receptor set was obtained from a human donor with HPV-associated anogenital cancer.

The sample holds a few counts of this clone. This chain links TRBV5-1 with TRBJ1-2; weak D call: TRBD1 (5 bases). V gave up 7 bases and J gave up 6 bases, with 19 bases separating them. This CDR3 has 14 amino acids. Germline V gene sequence: CDR1 SGHRS, CDR2 YFSETQ. The CDR3 DNA follows: TGCGCCAGCCTATCTAGTCCCGGCAGGGATGGCTACACCTTC. This sequence encodes CASLSSPGRDGYTF.

This chain joins TRBV13 and TRBJ2-1, with D maybe TRBD2 (5 bases). In germline, CDR1 is PRHDT, CDR2 FYEKMQ (reference sequence). V was pared by 5 bases and J by 5 bases, with 19 bases between. The CDR3 runs 16 residues. In DNA form, the CDR3 reads TGTGCCAGCAGCACGAGCACTAGTTTGAGGGACAATGAGCAGTTCTTC. Translation: CASSTSTSLRDNEQFF. Together with reference TRBV13 and TRBJ2-1, the CDR3 gives the full variable domain: AAGVIQSPRHLIKEKRETATLKCYPIPRHDTVYWYQQGPGQDPQFLISFYEKMQSDKGSIPDRFSAQQFSDYHSELNMSSLELGDSALYFCASSTSTSLRDNEQFFGPGTRLTVL.

The V gene is TRBV29-1, the J gene TRBJ1-2; 8 bases are shared with TRBD1. This CDR3 has 14 residues. Trimming removed 5 bases from V and 2 bases from J; junction bases left unmatched: 7. Germline lookup yields CDR1 SQVTM and CDR2 ANQGSEA. The CDR3 DNA follows: TGCAGCGTTCGCTCCGGGACAGGAAACTATGGCTACACCTTC. It yields the protein CSVRSGTGNYGYTF. Drawing the rest from reference TRBV29-1 and TRBJ1-2, the complete variable domain is SAVISQKPSRDICQRGTSLTIQCQVDSQVTMMFWYRQQPGQSLTLIATANQGSEATYESGFVIDKFPISRPNLTFSTLTVSNMSPEDSSIYLCSVRSGTGNYGYTFGSGTRLTVV.

CDR3 protein: CASSLGTSRVGETQYF. The CDR3 nucleotides are TGCGCCAGCAGCCTAGGGACTAGTCGGGTTGGAGAGACCCAGTACTTC. The chain recombines TRBV5-1 with TRBJ2-5; 8 positions agree with TRBD2. Trimming cost V 4 bases and J 4 bases; bases outside gene matches: 12. This CDR3 is 16 amino acids long. Germline-derived CDR1 and CDR2 are SGHRS and YFSETQ. Full variable domain (outside the CDR3, taken from reference TRBV5-1 and TRBJ2-5): KAGVTQTPRYLIKTRGQQVTLSCSPISGHRSVSWYQQTPGQGLQFLFEYFSETQRNKGNFPGRFSGRQFSNSRSEMNVSTLELGDSALYLCASSLGTSRVGETQYFGPGTRLLVL.

This clone was counted a few times. The chain is built from TRBV7-6 and TRBJ1-1; TRBD1 matches at 7 bases. The V gene's germline CDR1 is SGHVS and CDR2 FNYEAQ. V gave up 4 bases and J gave up 0 bases; unmatched junction bases: 5. The CDR3 has 15 residues. For the CDR3, the DNA is TGTGCCAGCAGCTCCGGGACAGTGCTGAACACTGAAGCTTTCTTT. Its protein product is CASSSGTVLNTEAFF. The whole variable domain, remainder taken from reference TRBV7-6 and TRBJ1-1, is GAGVSQSPRYKVTKRGQDVALRCDPISGHVSLYWYRQALGQGPEFLTYFNYEAQQDKSGLPNDRFSAERPEGSISTLTIQRTEQRDSAMYRCASSSGTVLNTEAFFGQGTRLTVV.

The chain recombines TRBV5-1 with TRBJ2-5, with D perhaps TRBD2 (5 bases). Germline CDR1 is SGHRS and CDR2 is YFSETQ. CDR3 length: 16 amino acids. Trimming stripped 4 bases from V and 5 bases from J, with 21 bases between. This chain's CDR3 is CASSAGAQRVRETQYF. Written as DNA, the CDR3 is TGCGCCAGCAGCGCGGGCGCCCAGAGGGTTCGGGAGACCCAGTACTTC.

Note on this clone: An end of the junction does not agree with germline; a read error may underlie this. V and J are TRBV12-5 and TRBJ1-4; 11 positions match TRBD1. The CDR3 spans 17 residues. The germline gives CDR1 LGHNT, CDR2 FRNRAP. The CDR3 spells CASGLVPGTGGNQKLFF. In DNA form, the CDR3 reads TGTGCTAGTGGTTTGGTACCGGGGACAGGGGGTAATCAAAAACTGTTTTTT.

This chain joins TRBV7-9 and TRBJ2-1; 16 positions match TRBD2. After removal of 6 bases from V and 5 bases from J, the junction contained 7 bases not matched to a gene. This CDR3 spans 17 amino acids. Per the germline V gene, CDR1 is SEHNR and CDR2 is FQNEAQ (reference sequence). CDR3 region: CASRGTSGGVQHNEQFF. CDR3 bases: TGTGCCAGCAGAGGGACTAGCGGGGGGGTACAACACAATGAGCAGTTCTTC.

V gene TRBV6-4 combines with J gene TRBJ2-2; D perhaps matches TRBD2 (6 bases). The V gene lost 2 bases and the J gene lost 3 bases, with 10 bases spanning the gap. Germline V gene sequence: CDR1 MRHNA, CDR2 SNTAGT. CDR3 size: 15 residues. In DNA, the CDR3 is TGTGCCAGCAGTGACAAAGGAGGGGACACCGGGGAGCTGTTTTTT. This gives the protein CASSDKGGDTGELFF.

The J gene is TRBJ1-2, the V gene TRBV4-1; D is ambiguous. Per the germline V gene, CDR1 is MGHRA and CDR2 is YSYEKL. V was clipped by 1 base and J by 2 bases, with 5 bases between them. The CDR3 is made up of 13 amino acids. CDR3 residues: CASSQGWNYGYTF. CDR3 in DNA: TGCGCCAGCAGCCAAGGTTGGAACTATGGCTACACCTTC.

By frequency in the sample, this clone is medium-sized (0.01 to 0.1%). The CDR3 region is CASSIDRRGTEAFF. CDR3 in DNA: TGTGCCAGTAGTATAGATCGCCGGGGTACTGAAGCTTTCTTT. V and J are TRBV19 and TRBJ1-1; no clear D gene. The CDR3 extends over 14 amino acids. Trimming shortened V by 0 bases and J by 5 bases, and 10 bases separated the two germline ends. In germline, CDR1 is LNHDA, CDR2 SQIVND (reference sequence). The entire variable domain, with the rest obtained from reference TRBV19 and TRBJ1-1, is as follows: DGGITQSPKYLFRKEGQNVTLSCEQNLNHDAMYWYRQDPGQGLRLIYYSQIVNDFQKGDIAEGYSVSREKKESFPLTVTSAQKNPTAFYLCASSIDRRGTEAFFGQGTRLTVV.

The genes are TRBV7-2 and TRBJ1-2, with a tentative D call TRBD1 (5 bases). The V end was cut by 1 base, the J end by 7 bases, with 16 bases between. The CDR3 sequence is 15 residues long. Germline CDR1 reads SGHTA; CDR2 reads FQGNSA. CDR3 sequence: CASSLESAGLRGYTF. The CDR3 region has the DNA TGTGCCAGCAGCTTAGAGTCGGCAGGGCTGCGTGGCTACACCTTC.

The chain uses TRBV5-4 and TRBJ1-2; tentatively, D is TRBD1 (6 bases). V shed 4 bases and J shed 2 bases, with 15 bases lying between them. The germline CDR1 and CDR2 sequences are SGHNT and YYREEE (reference sequence). CDR3 size: 15 residues. The CDR3 spells CASSAQGLLNYGYTF. The CDR3 coding sequence is TGTGCCAGCAGCGCCCAGGGGCTATTAAACTATGGCTACACCTTC. Together with reference TRBV5-4 and TRBJ1-2, the CDR3 gives the full variable domain: ETGVTQSPTHLIKTRGQQVTLRCSSQSGHNTVSWYQQALGQGPQFIFQYYREEENGRGNFPPRFSGLQFPNYSSELNVNALELDDSALYLCASSAQGLLNYGYTFGSGTRLTVV.

The CDR3 reads CASSLPRGSSNSPLHF. In DNA, the CDR3 is TGTGCCAGCAGTTTACCAAGGGGTTCAAGTAATTCACCCCTCCACTTT. The chain uses TRBV28 and TRBJ1-6; TRBD1 might be the D (5 bases). Trimming stripped 2 bases from V and 6 bases from J, with 14 bases between. The CDR3 spans 16 residues. Germline lookup yields CDR1 MDHEN and CDR2 SYDVKM.

The CDR3 sequence is CASSLGGQVLNEKLFF. In DNA form, the CDR3 reads TGTGCCAGCAGCTTGGGAGGACAGGTTTTAAATGAAAAACTGTTTTTT. This chain connects TRBV5-6 to TRBJ1-4; 7 bases agree with TRBD1. The CDR3 runs to 16 residues. With 0 bases clipped from V and 5 bases from J, the junction kept 7 bases outside the gene matches. Germline CDR1 and CDR2: SGHDT and YYEEEE. Using reference TRBV5-6 and TRBJ1-4 for the parts outside the CDR3, the full variable domain is DAGVTQSPTHLIKTRGQQVTLRCSPKSGHDTVSWYQQALGQGPQFIFQYYEEEERQRGNFPDRFSGHQFPNYSSELNVNALLLGDSALYLCASSLGGQVLNEKLFFGSGTQLSVL.

The V gene is TRBV10-1, the J gene TRBJ2-4, with 7 nucleotides matching TRBD2. CDR3 length equals 19 residues. CDR1 and CDR2 from the germline V gene are WNHNN and SYGVQD (reference sequence). V lost 2 bases to trimming and J lost 4 bases; unmatched junction nucleotides: 17. The CDR3 DNA follows: TGCGCCAGCAGTGAGGTGGGAGGGGCTAAGGCTTTTCCAAAAAACATTCAGTACTTC. Its translation is CASSEVGGAKAFPKNIQYF.

V usage is TRBV12-2 and J usage is TRBJ2-1; the table's D call TRBD1 went unverified against the DNA. TRBV12-2 corresponds to a pseudogene. This CDR3 is built from 14 residues. The DNA of the CDR3 is TGTGCAAGTCGCTACCGATCCCAGGGGCCAGAGCAGTTCTTC. Amino acid sequence: CASRYRSQGPEQFF.

The V and J genes are TRBV5-8 and TRBJ1-1; 8 positions match TRBD1. This CDR3 contains 15 residues. The V segment lost 2 bases and the J segment 7 bases; nucleotides outside the gene matches: 10. Germline CDR1 reads SGHTS; CDR2 reads YDEGEE. This CDR3 is CASSFMDRVEGEAFF. For the CDR3, the DNA is TGTGCCAGCAGCTTCATGGACAGGGTGGAAGGTGAAGCTTTCTTT.

This clone was found a few times. The rearrangement uses TRBV7-3 and TRBJ1-1; TRBD1 might be the D (5 bases). CDR3 length equals 13 residues. V was trimmed by 3 bases and J by 3 bases, leaving 8 bases between them. Per the germline V gene, CDR1 is SGHTA and CDR2 is FQGTGA. For the CDR3, the DNA is TGTGCCAGCAGCTTCGACAGCCACACTGAAGCTTTCTTT. Protein: CASSFDSHTEAFF.

The gene calls are TRBV7-2 and TRBJ2-3; 8 bases agree with TRBD1. V shed 8 bases and J 6 bases; nucleotides not matched to a gene: 10. This CDR3 has 14 residues. Germline lookup yields CDR1 SGHTA and CDR2 FQGNSA. The CDR3 spells CASHAGQGTDTQYF. CDR3 nucleotides: TGTGCCAGCCATGCCGGACAGGGTACCGATACGCAGTATTTT.

V and J are TRBV18 and TRBJ2-7; D gene uncertain. Trimming removed 3 bases at V and 3 bases at J, with 6 bases between. The CDR3 has 12 amino acids. Germline assignment: CDR1 KGHSH and CDR2 LQKENI. CDR3 nucleotide sequence: TGTGCCAGCTCACCGCGAGTCTACGAGCAGTACTTC. Residues: CASSPRVYEQYF.

This clone was counted once. The chain is built from TRBV10-3 and TRBJ2-7; the D gene is possibly TRBD1 (6 bases). This CDR3 has 14 residues. Germline-derived CDR1 and CDR2 are ENHRY and SYGVKD. V lost 3 bases to trimming and J lost 2 bases, with 11 bases between them. CDR3 nucleotides: TGTGCCATCAGTGATAGGACAGAGACCTACGAGCAGTACTTC. This sequence encodes CAISDRTETYEQYF.

The rearrangement joins TRBV7-2 to TRBJ2-7; perhaps D is TRBD1 or TRBD2 (5 bases each). The CDR3 is made up of 13 amino acids. Trimming removed 8 bases at V and 3 bases at J, with 14 bases between. Germline V CDR1 and CDR2: SGHTA, FQGNSA. The CDR3 DNA reads TGTGCCAGCGGGCCGGGGCATTTCTACGAGCAGTACTTC. Translated: CASGPGHFYEQYF.

V is TRBV5-1 and J is TRBJ2-5, with D possibly being TRBD2 (7 bases). The ends were cut back, 0 bases at V and 5 bases at J, with 14 bases in the middle. This CDR3 region has 15 residues. Germline CDR1 SGHRS, CDR2 YFSETQ. The CDR3 protein is CASSLEGGGRETQYF. The DNA of the CDR3 is TGCGCCAGCAGCTTGGAGGGGGGGGGCCGCGAGACCCAGTACTTC.